This T cell receptor beta chain originates from a study of CD8 T cells in ankylosing spondylitis. The study, taken as a whole, reports: Prior work had noted some motif variants in reactive arthritis blood and synovial fluid. Those disease-linked clones were CD8+; they were also relatively rare in peripheral blood. Significant enrichment of disease-linked clones was reportedly seen in matched ankylosing spondylitis synovial fluid. Blood of patients with ankylosing spondylitis appeared to be characterized by a TCR beta motif of several highly homologous variants.

Researchers built TCR beta libraries using quantitative 5'-RACE with molecular barcodes. TCRdb reprocessed the 5' RACE reads via MiXCR and lists one record per CDR3 protein. The sample has hundreds of thousands of distinct CDR3 sequences, 25% to 30% seen once. This clonotype was counted a few times. Its cognate antigen is unknown. Specimen: blood, either unsorted or a sorted T cell fraction (not recorded which). This clonotype was sampled from a male donor with ankylosing spondylitis.

The CDR3 DNA sequence: TGCGCCAGCAGCTTGTTAGGGTCTGGCGGCAATGAGCAGTTCTTC. It is translated as CASSLLGSGGNEQFF. The V gene is TRBV5-1, the J gene TRBJ2-1; unclear D gene. In germline, CDR1 is SGHRS, CDR2 YFSETQ. The CDR3 loop spans 15 amino acids. The V and J ends lost 1 base and 6 bases respectively, with 14 bases between them.